What follows are 12 T cell receptor beta chains derived from one specimen sequenced in a study of blood T cells in healthy people across ages. A second about 6 to 12 cycle PCR used barcoded and J-beta primers. TCRdb analysed the 5' RACE reads with MiXCR anew, one entry per CDR3 protein. The sample contains fewer than 2,000,000 distinct CDR3 sequences, about two fifths of which appear only once. What was sequenced was blood. These receptors were obtained from a human donor in good health.

In this sample, this clonotype turned up a few times. The chain is built from TRBV11-2 and TRBJ2-7, with D maybe TRBD1 (6 bases). The CDR3 contains 12 residues. V was shortened by 3 bases and J by 5 bases, with 8 bases between the two germline ends. Germline-derived CDR1 and CDR2 are SGHAT and FQNNGV. As DNA, the CDR3 is TGTGCCAGCAGCTTCGACAGGCACGAGCAGTACTTC. Translation gives CASSFDRHEQYF.

The V call is TRBV11-2, the J call TRBJ1-4; D is unclear. The V end lost 5 bases, the J end lost 8 bases, and 6 bases lay between the germline ends. The V gene's germline CDR1 is SGHAT and CDR2 FQNNGV. The CDR3 loop spans 11 amino acids. The CDR3 loop is CASSIGEKLFF. The CDR3 nucleotides read TGTGCCAGCAGCATAGGGGAAAAACTGTTTTTT.

The rearrangement joins TRBV5-5 to TRBJ1-5; D gene ambiguous. Trimming took 4 bases from V and 3 from J, leaving 17 bases between them. Germline CDR1 reads SGHKS; CDR2 reads YYEKEE (reference sequence). The CDR3 totals 16 residues. As DNA, the CDR3 is TGTGCCAGCAGCCGATCGACCGCGAGCCTCAATCAGCCCCAGCATTTT. Protein: CASSRSTASLNQPQHF.

The rearrangement links TRBV20-1 to TRBJ2-4; perhaps TRBD2 as D (5 bases). Gene TRBJ2-5 matches the end of the DNA better, so the J call may be wrong. The CDR3 contains 12 residues. Looked up from germline, CDR1 is DFQATT and CDR2 is SNEGSKA (reference sequence). CDR3 DNA: TGCAGTGCTACGGGTAGCGTTGAGACCCAGTACTTC. Translation gives CSATGSVETQYF.

This chain connects TRBV4-1 to TRBJ1-2, with D hard to call. CDR1 and CDR2 from the germline V gene are MGHRA and YSYEKL. The CDR3 totals 14 residues. Trimming removed 0 bases from V and 4 bases from J, with 9 bases in between. DNA of the CDR3: TGCGCCAGCAGCCAAGATTCGGCAGGCTATGGCTACACCTTC. Its translation is CASSQDSAGYGYTF.

J is TRBJ2-7 and V is TRBV7-2, with D possibly being TRBD1 (6 bases). The CDR3 contains 14 residues. Per germline, CDR1 SGHTA and CDR2 FQGNSA. Trimming left V 3 bases short and J 3 bases short, with 12 bases between. CDR3 in amino acids: CASSFRTANYEQYF. The DNA of the CDR3 is TGTGCCAGCAGCTTCAGGACAGCAAACTACGAGCAGTACTTC.

The chain couples TRBV29-1 to TRBJ2-3; D unresolved. The CDR3 is made up of 12 amino acids. V lost 5 bases, J lost 6 bases, and 12 bases lay in between. The germline V gene has CDR1 SQVTM and CDR2 ANQGSEA. In DNA form, the CDR3 reads TGCAGCGTTCTAGGGCGGTGGGATACGCAGTATTTT. It codes for CSVLGRWDTQYF.

In its sample, this clonotype was seen many times. The CDR3 nucleotides are TGCGCCAGCAGCCAATGGGGCTACAATGAGCAGTTCTTC. Translating gives CASSQWGYNEQFF. The gene calls are TRBV4-3 and TRBJ2-1; D unclear. The CDR3 spans 13 residues. Trimming pared 2 bases from V and 3 bases from J, leaving 5 bases between. Germline assignment: CDR1 LGHNA and CDR2 YSLEER.

This clonotype has more than one count but fewer than ten. The CDR3 DNA sequence: TGCAGTGCCATCGACAACCCCAATCAGCCCCAGCATTTT. Translation gives CSAIDNPNQPQHF. The chain links TRBV20-1 to TRBJ1-5, with no clear D. Germline V gene sequence: CDR1 DFQATT, CDR2 SNEGSKA (reference sequence). The V gene lost 6 bases and the J gene lost 3 bases, with 12 bases spanning the gap. The CDR3 is made up of 13 amino acids.

This chain links TRBV20-1 with TRBJ1-2; a possible D gene is TRBD1 (6 bases). Germline CDR1 reads DFQATT; CDR2 reads SNEGSKA (reference sequence). With 6 bases removed from V and 2 bases from J, the gap between germline ends came to 22 bases. This CDR3 is built from 16 residues. This chain's CDR3 is CSALRGGSGFNYGYTF. The CDR3 DNA sequence: TGCAGTGCCCTCAGGGGAGGGTCTGGGTTCAACTATGGCTACACCTTC.

CDR3 region: CASSLQSRNYEQYF. The CDR3 DNA reads TGTGCCAGCAGCCTCCAGTCCAGAAACTACGAGCAGTACTTC. The chain has TRBV7-9 and TRBJ2-4; D is ambiguous. The closer fit of TRBJ2-7 to the DNA end suggests the J call may be wrong. There are 14 residues in the CDR3. Germline CDR1 SEHNR, CDR2 FQNEAQ (reference sequence).

The table lists this clonotype with a few counts. The rearrangement joins TRBV7-9 to TRBJ1-1; 9 nucleotides line up with TRBD1. From germline, CDR1 is SEHNR and CDR2 FQNEAQ (reference sequence). The trim removed 7 bases at V and 3 bases at J, leaving 6 bases unmatched. The CDR3 runs to 14 residues. The CDR3 loop reads CASTGTGWDTEAFF. CDR3 coding DNA: TGTGCCAGCACCGGGACAGGGTGGGACACTGAAGCTTTCTTT.